This T cell receptor (beta chain) was found in a study of blood T cell repertoires in COVID-19. This clone has just a few counts. V lost 3 bases and J lost 0; bases outside the gene matches: 6. CDR3 length: 17 amino acids. CDR1 and CDR2 from the germline V gene are MGHRA and YSYEKL. Original processing notes: Amplification with reference gene primers provided the estimates of nucleated cell counts. Assay used: immunoSEQ multiplex PCR; TCRdb lists only in-frame clones, some missing. The DNA was the basis for D and trimming; V, J and clone size are from that table. The sample lists roughly 130,000 clones; approximately 88% were seen once.

Sequencing was carried out using peripheral blood. This clonotype originated in a woman in her twenties or thirties who had recovered from COVID-19. The J gene is TRBJ1-5, the V gene TRBV4-1; TRBD1 aligns across 9 bases. The CDR3 loop is CASSHPTGGNSNQPQHF. CDR3 DNA sequence: TGCGCCAGCAGCCACCCTACAGGGGGCAATAGCAATCAGCCCCAGCATTTT.